The 31 T cell receptor beta chains below were found in one sample sequenced in a study of T cell clonotyping in hematopoietic cell transplantation. Clones were sequenced by immunoSEQ multiplex PCR, and TCRdb holds only the in-frame ones, with some missing. The profile shows about 15,000 clones, about three fifths of them singletons. Sequenced sample: PBMCs. The receptors stem from a human donor who either received an allogeneic hematopoietic cell transplant for a myeloid malignancy or was a related donor (not recorded which). Some clones in this sample may be carry-over from other donors' samples.

This clone was seen a few times. This rearrangement joins TRBV19 to TRBJ1-4; perhaps TRBD1 as D (5 bases). The V end was cut by 9 bases, the J end by 8 bases, with 16 bases between. Germline-derived CDR1 and CDR2 are LNHDA and SQIVND (reference sequence). The CDR3 is 13 amino acids. DNA for the CDR3: TGTGCCAGCCGCCCGGGACCTACAGAAAAACTGTTTTTT. This encodes CASRPGPTEKLFF.

This clone was recorded a few times. The rearrangement links TRBV30 to TRBJ1-2, with D tentatively TRBD1 (5 bases). The ends were cut back, 4 bases at V and 2 bases at J, with 17 bases in the middle. Germline lookup yields CDR1 GTSNPN and CDR2 SVGIG (reference sequence). The CDR3 covers 15 residues. The CDR3 sequence is CAWTGWDAGNYGYTF. DNA for the CDR3: TGTGCCTGGACGGGATGGGACGCAGGGAACTATGGCTACACCTTC.

This clone came up a few times. The rearrangement joins TRBV6-5 to TRBJ1-5; perhaps TRBD1 as D (6 bases). This CDR3 spans 15 amino acids. Germline lookup yields CDR1 MNHEY and CDR2 SVGAGI. V was shortened by 6 bases and J by 0 bases, with 12 bases between the two germline ends. CDR3 DNA sequence: TGTGCCAGCAGCCGGACAGCCGTTAGCAATCAGCCCCAGCATTTT. This encodes CASSRTAVSNQPQHF.

For this clone: The junction does not match germline at one end; this may be a read error. The V gene is TRBV30, the J gene TRBJ2-7; the match to TRBD1 covers 8 bases. CDR3 length equals 14 residues. CDR1 GTSNPN and CDR2 SVGIG come from the germline V gene (reference sequence). The CDR3 DNA sequence: TGTGCCTGGAGTGTACGGGACAGGTTCAACGAGCGGTACTTC. It encodes CAWSVRDRFNERYF.

V gene TRBV28 combines with J gene TRBJ2-7, with a weak D call TRBD1 (5 bases). Germline assignment: CDR1 MDHEN and CDR2 SYDVKM. V lost 5 bases and J lost 2, with 16 bases in between. The CDR3 loop spans 15 amino acids. CDR3: CASSPPGLWAYEQYF. DNA of the CDR3: TGTGCCAGCAGTCCCCCAGGGTTATGGGCCTACGAGCAGTACTTC.

This clone was seen only once. This chain joins TRBV1 and TRBJ1-3; no check of the table's D call, TRBD1, against the DNA was made. TRBV1 counts as a pseudogene. The CDR3 contains 18 residues. The CDR3 region is CTSSQVDVLDISGNTIYF. The CDR3 coding sequence is TGCACCAGCAGCCAAGTAGACGTATTGGACATCTCTGGAAACACCATATATTTT.

This clone was picked up a small number of times. The V gene is TRBV6-5, the J gene TRBJ1-2; no clear D gene. Trimming took 5 bases from V and 7 from J, leaving 11 bases between them. The CDR3 is 12 residues long. Germline V gene data show CDR1 as MNHEY and CDR2 as SVGAGI. CDR3 bases: TGTGCCAGCAGTACCAGGTTTGGTGGCTACACCTTC. Translation gives CASSTRFGGYTF.

Only a few counts were recorded for this clone. This chain connects TRBV7-2 to TRBJ1-5; D remains unclear. The germline V and J ends were trimmed by 8 bases and 1 base, with 12 bases remaining between them. Germline V gene lookup returns CDR1 SGHTA and CDR2 FQGNSA. The CDR3 has 14 amino acids. CDR3 DNA: TGTGCCAGCCAGGAAGCGAAGAGCAATCAGCCCCAGCATTTT. Translation: CASQEAKSNQPQHF.

The gene calls are TRBV2 and TRBJ1-3; D gene unclear. V dropped 11 bases and J dropped 0 bases, with 8 bases sitting between them. CDR3 size: 12 residues. CDR1 and CDR2 from the germline V gene are SNHLY and FYNNEI. The CDR3 sequence is CAGRYSGNTIYF. The CDR3 coding sequence is TGTGCCGGACGATACTCTGGAAACACCATATATTTT.

A note on this clone: This sequence is one base from a far larger clone and is likely a read error. The V call is TRBV25-1, the J call TRBJ1-2; D not certain. Germline V gene sequence: CDR1 MGHDK, CDR2 SYGVNS. The CDR3 runs 14 residues. The CDR3 nucleotides read TGTGCCAGCAGTGAGCTCGGGTCGGTATTTGGCCACACCTTC. This sequence encodes CASSELGSVFGHTF.

This chain joins TRBV5-6 and TRBJ1-6, with D maybe TRBD1 (5 bases). This CDR3 comprises 16 residues. The ends were cut back, 0 bases at V and 10 bases at J, with 17 bases in the middle. Germline CDR1 SGHDT, CDR2 YYEEEE. Here the CDR3 reads CASSLAGQGLESPLHF. For the CDR3, the DNA is TGTGCCAGCAGCTTGGCGGGGCAGGGTCTAGAGTCACCCCTCCACTTT. The full variable domain, rest sourced from reference TRBV5-6 and TRBJ1-6, is DAGVTQSPTHLIKTRGQQVTLRCSPKSGHDTVSWYQQALGQGPQFIFQYYEEEERQRGNFPDRFSGHQFPNYSSELNVNALLLGDSALYLCASSLAGQGLESPLHFGNGTRLTVT.

The rearrangement links TRBV6-1 to TRBJ2-7; perhaps TRBD1 as D (6 bases). Germline values: CDR1 MNHNS, CDR2 SASEGT. The CDR3 spans 13 residues. V was trimmed by 6 bases and J by 0 bases, leaving 9 bases between them. CDR3 nucleotides: TGTGCCAGCAGCAACAGGGACTCCTACGAGCAGTACTTC. The encoded protein is CASSNRDSYEQYF.

The rearrangement links TRBV29-1 to TRBJ1-2, with D uncertain. The V and J ends lost 1 base and 8 bases respectively, with 8 bases between them. From germline, CDR1 is SQVTM and CDR2 ANQGSEA. This CDR3 has 11 amino acids. CDR3 nucleotides: TGCAGCGTTGAAGGACCGGTGGGCTACACCTTC. It yields the protein CSVEGPVGYTF.

The chain joins TRBV19 to TRBJ1-5; no clear D gene. The germline V gene has CDR1 LNHDA and CDR2 SQIVND (reference sequence). The CDR3 has 12 residues. V was cut by 4 bases and J by 11 bases, with 12 bases left in between. Here the CDR3 reads CASSTAGAAQHF. The DNA for the CDR3 is TGTGCCAGTAGTACGGCCGGTGCGGCCCAGCATTTT.

The rearrangement uses TRBV6-5 and TRBJ2-1; D not certain. The CDR3 has 13 residues. Germline CDR1 MNHEY, CDR2 SVGAGI. Trimming left V 2 bases short and J 6 bases short, with 8 bases between. In nucleotides, the CDR3 is TGTGCCAGCAGTTACGCGCCCTCCAATGAGCAGTTCTTC. Its protein product is CASSYAPSNEQFF.

The CDR3 DNA is TGCAGCGGGGTAGGGACCGGGGAGCTGTTTTTT. This sequence encodes CSGVGTGELFF. The chain carries TRBV29-1 and TRBJ2-2; D is ambiguous. V dropped 7 bases and J dropped 5 bases, with 8 bases sitting between them. Per the germline V gene, CDR1 is SQVTM and CDR2 is ANQGSEA. The CDR3 sequence is 11 residues long.

The V gene is TRBV30, the J gene TRBJ2-3; no firm D call. The germline gives CDR1 GTSNPN, CDR2 SVGIG (reference sequence). There are 11 residues in the CDR3. Trimming pared 4 bases from V and 2 bases from J, leaving 4 bases between. CDR3 nucleotide sequence: TGTGCCTGGACGAACACAGATACGCAGTATTTT. Encoded protein: CAWTNTDTQYF.

The chain carries TRBV28 and TRBJ2-7; either TRBD1 or TRBD2 may supply D (5 bases each). The CDR3 runs 12 residues. Germline V gene sequence: CDR1 MDHEN, CDR2 SYDVKM. The germline V and J ends were trimmed by 6 bases and 2 bases, with 8 bases remaining between them. The CDR3 is CASSQGPYEQYF. The DNA of the CDR3 is TGTGCCAGCAGCCAGGGACCCTACGAGCAGTACTTC.

The CDR3 sequence: CASSQEPLLVLGVDNEQFF. Written as DNA, the CDR3 is TGTGCCAGCAGCCAGGAACCGTTGTTAGTTCTAGGGGTCGACAATGAGCAGTTCTTC. V usage is TRBV14 and J usage is TRBJ2-1; TRBD1 is a possible D gene (5 bases). This CDR3 region has 19 residues. Germline CDR1 reads SGHDN; CDR2 reads FVKESK. V lost 3 bases and J lost 5, with 26 bases in between. The variable domain in full, completed from reference TRBV14 and TRBJ2-1, reads EAGVTQFPSHSVIEKGQTVTLRCDPISGHDNLYWYRRVMGKEIKFLLHFVKESKQDESGMPNNRFLAERTGGTYSTLKVQPAELEDSGVYFCASSQEPLLVLGVDNEQFFGPGTRLTVL.

Concerning this clone: A much larger clone sits a single nucleotide away, making a read error possible. The sample carries other DNA sequences with the same CDR3. The V call is TRBV5-6, the J call TRBJ2-7, with TRBD2 matching 7 bases. The CDR3 totals 14 residues. Germline V gene data show CDR1 as SGHDT and CDR2 as YYEEEE. The CDR3 DNA reads as TGTGCCAGCAGCTGGGAGGGAGGCCCCTACGAACAGTACTTC. It specifies CASSWEGGPYEQYF.

The chain recombines TRBV6-5 with TRBJ1-2; tentative D call: TRBD1 (5 bases). Per the germline V gene, CDR1 is MNHEY and CDR2 is SVGAGI. The CDR3 runs to 15 residues. V was cut by 0 bases and J by 0 bases, with 8 bases left in between. The CDR3 loop reads CASSYSGDPNYGYTF. Written as DNA, the CDR3 is TGTGCCAGCAGTTACTCAGGGGATCCTAACTATGGCTACACCTTC.

The genes are TRBV29-1 and TRBJ2-7; 7 bases are shared with TRBD2. The CDR3 spans 14 residues. V lost 3 bases, J lost 5 bases, and 10 bases stayed unmatched. From germline, CDR1 is SQVTM and CDR2 ANQGSEA. The CDR3: CSVDLGGSGNEQYF. CDR3 nucleotides: TGCAGCGTTGATCTGGGCGGGAGCGGAAACGAGCAGTACTTC.

J is TRBJ2-1 and V is TRBV7-9, with D perhaps TRBD2 (5 bases). V was shortened by 2 bases and J by 14 bases, with 10 bases between the two germline ends. The length of the CDR3 is 11 residues. The germline gives CDR1 SEHNR, CDR2 FQNEAQ (reference sequence). CDR3 bases: TGTGCCAGCAGCTTATCGGGGTTCGAGTTCTTC. It yields the protein CASSLSGFEFF.

This clone was picked up a small number of times. The rearrangement joins TRBV29-1 to TRBJ2-5; TRBD1 aligns across 8 bases. Losses at the gene ends were 3 bases for V and 8 bases for J; bases not matched to a gene: 8. Germline values: CDR1 SQVTM, CDR2 ANQGSEA. This CDR3 comprises 13 residues. The CDR3 nucleotides are TGCAGCGTTGATGACAGGGGCAAGAATACCCAGTACTTC. Encoded protein: CSVDDRGKNTQYF. The variable domain in full, with the rest retrieved from reference TRBV29-1 and TRBJ2-5, is SAVISQKPSRDICQRGTSLTIQCQVDSQVTMMFWYRQQPGQSLTLIATANQGSEATYESGFVIDKFPISRPNLTFSTLTVSNMSPEDSSIYLCSVDDRGKNTQYFGPGTRLLVL.

This clone has just a few counts. The chain is built from TRBV5-6 and TRBJ1-4; no firm D call. Between the trimmed V and J ends, which lost 0 bases and 8 bases, there was a span of 14 bases. Looked up from germline, CDR1 is SGHDT and CDR2 is YYEEEE. The CDR3 has 15 amino acids. This CDR3 is CASSLEQEGWEKLFF. CDR3 nucleotide sequence: TGTGCCAGCAGCTTGGAGCAGGAGGGTTGGGAAAAACTGTTTTTT.

The chain employs TRBV7-8 and TRBJ1-5; D is unresolved. The CDR3 has 15 residues. Germline V gene lookup returns CDR1 SGHVS and CDR2 FQNEAQ. Trimming pared 5 bases from V and 5 bases from J, leaving 16 bases between. The CDR3 sequence: CASSLRRLGDQPQHF. The DNA of the CDR3 is TGTGCCAGCAGCCTTCGCCGTCTAGGCGATCAGCCCCAGCATTTT.

The rearrangement joins TRBV25-1 to TRBJ2-2; TRBD2 might be the D (5 bases). V was shortened by 3 bases and J by 6 bases, with 5 bases between the two germline ends. Germline V gene data show CDR1 as MGHDK and CDR2 as SYGVNS. The CDR3 spans 12 residues. The CDR3 DNA reads as TGTGCCAGCAGTGACGGGGCCGGGGAGCTGTTTTTT. Translating gives CASSDGAGELFF.

A few counts support this clone. The chain recombines TRBV5-6 with TRBJ2-5, with D unresolved. TRBJ2-7 matches the DNA end more closely, so the J call is doubtful. The germline V gene encodes CDR1 SGHDT and CDR2 YYEEEE. The CDR3 covers 14 residues. The DNA of the CDR3 is TGTGCCAGCAGCTCGGACGGTTCCCCCTACGAGCAGTACTTC. Amino acids: CASSSDGSPYEQYF.

The V and J genes are TRBV30 and TRBJ1-2; 7 bases align to TRBD1. V trimming: 8 bases; J trimming: 3 bases; junction bases outside the gene matches: 12. Per the germline V gene, CDR1 is GTSNPN and CDR2 is SVGIG (reference sequence). The CDR3 sequence is 14 residues long. This CDR3 is CATEEGAVDYGYTF. In DNA form, the CDR3 reads TGTGCCACCGAGGAGGGGGCGGTGGACTATGGCTACACCTTC.

This clone is classed as medium-sized (0.01 to 0.1%). The V call is TRBV13, the J call TRBJ2-7, with TRBD1 matching 8 bases. V was pared by 0 bases and J by 5 bases, with 6 bases of the junction left unmatched. The germline V gene has CDR1 PRHDT and CDR2 FYEKMQ (reference sequence). The CDR3 spans 15 residues. Here the CDR3 reads CASSLGPDRVHEQYF. In nucleotides, the CDR3 is TGTGCCAGCAGCTTAGGCCCGGACAGGGTGCACGAGCAGTACTTC.

The J gene is TRBJ2-2, the V gene TRBV5-3, with 8 bases identical to TRBD1. TRBV5-3 is known as an ORF, though its function is uncertain. Trimming removed 4 bases from V and 0 bases from J; junction bases left unmatched: 5. The CDR3 contains 16 residues. In DNA form, the CDR3 reads TGTGCCAGAAGCACGACAGGGGTTTCGAACACCGGGGAGCTGTTTTTT. Translated: CARSTTGVSNTGELFF.